This T cell receptor (beta chain) was documented in a study of CD8+ T cells in alopecia areata. Overall study: Percent affected scalp area, the SALT score, rated treated patients' severity.

Treatment specified: oral pan-JAK inhibitor, 5-10 mg twice daily. Whole-study results and caveats: Given one nonresponder, whether baseline CD8+ expansion relates to response remains uncertain.

Extraction of RNA preceded its reverse transcription into cDNA, which served as the sequencing template. The method was immunoSEQ multiplex PCR; TCRdb's version includes in-frame clones alone and lacks a portion of them. The data hold roughly 210,000 clones, with 40% to 45% observed a single time. With V trimmed by 2 bases and J by 2 bases, 2 bases remained unmatched. CDR1 is SGHDT, CDR2 YYEEEE, per germline. The CDR3 has 14 residues. Comments on this clone: What it binds is unknown.

This material consisted of CD4+ T cells sorted from blood, taken at roughly week 36, from a patient treated with tofacitinib. This clonotype was sampled from a human donor with alopecia areata. The chain links TRBV5-6 to TRBJ1-2; 8 nucleotides line up with TRBD1. CDR3 amino acids: CASSLNRGNYGYTF. The CDR3 nucleotides are TGTGCCAGCAGCTTAAACAGGGGGAACTATGGCTACACCTTC.